Described below is a single T cell receptor beta chain sequence and its context. This sample was taken from a study of T cell changes during pregnancy in multiple sclerosis. Generated by immunoSEQ multiplex PCR, the TCRdb table keeps only in-frame clones and is missing some. The table shows roughly 39,000 clones, with just over 90% occurring only once. This receptor was identified in a female donor in good health, enrolled as a control in a pregnancy study. The sample was CD4+ T cells from peripheral blood mononuclear cells, taken in the first trimester of pregnancy.

This chain's CDR3 is CATSRGGQGVQPQHF. The CDR3 bases are TGTGCCACCAGCAGAGGTGGACAGGGAGTTCAGCCCCAGCATTTT. The V call is TRBV15, the J call TRBJ1-5; 8 bases align to TRBD1. The CDR3 is 15 amino acids. Germline CDR1 reads LNHNV; CDR2 reads YYDKDF (reference sequence). The J segment lost 6 bases and the V segment lost 1 base, leaving 5 bases of the junction unmatched. Variable domain in full (rest from reference TRBV15 and TRBJ1-5): DAMVIQNPRYQVTQFGKPVTLSCSQTLNHNVMYWYQQKSSQAPKLLFHYYDKDFNNEADTPDNFQSRRPNTSFCFLDIRSPGLGDTAMYLCATSRGGQGVQPQHFGDGTRLSIL.